What follows are 21 T cell receptor beta chains derived from one specimen sequenced in a study of blood T cells in healthy people across ages (dated by TCRdb to the mid-2010s). Libraries were prepared through 5' RACE. The sample was run on an Illumina HiSeq 2500. A second PCR of about 6 to 11 cycles was performed with a sample-barcoded 5' primer and a J-beta primer mix. Using fastp trimming at Q25 and MiXCR clonotype assembly, TCRdb reanalyzed the public sequencing data and kept in-frame beta chains. Merged by CDR3 protein, the rows form single entries marked with the most common genes and DNA. This sample has hundreds of thousands of distinct CDR3 sequences in its table, and around 45% of those were observed once. Together, the top ten hold under 35% of the sample. Sequenced input: blood. The receptors were sampled from a woman aged 60-75 years in good health.

The CDR3, as DNA: TGTGCCAGCAGGGGCACCGGGACTAGCGGGCAGTATTTT. Its translation is CASRGTGTSGQYF. This chain joins TRBV27 and TRBJ2-3, with TRBD2 matching 11 bases. From germline, CDR1 is MNHEY and CDR2 SMNVEV (reference sequence). J gave up 11 bases and V 6 bases, and 7 bases lay outside the gene matches. The CDR3 has 13 residues.

The chain carries TRBV20-1 and TRBJ2-1; 8 nucleotides line up with TRBD2. Germline V gene lookup returns CDR1 DFQATT and CDR2 SNEGSKA (reference sequence). With V trimmed by 0 bases and J by 0 bases, 7 bases remained unmatched. The CDR3 is 17 residues long. This CDR3 is CSARDQAGVSSYNEQFF. Here the CDR3 DNA reads TGCAGTGCTAGAGACCAAGCGGGAGTAAGCTCCTACAATGAGCAGTTCTTC.

This clonotype was detected only a few times. The chain combines TRBV7-2 with TRBJ2-7; D gene ambiguous. CDR1 is SGHTA, CDR2 FQGNSA, per germline. This CDR3 spans 14 amino acids. V was shortened by 3 bases and J by 0 bases, with 9 bases between the two germline ends. The CDR3 DNA is TGTGCCAGCAGCTTCTCATCTCCCTCCTACGAGCAGTACTTC. Residues: CASSFSSPSYEQYF.

This clonotype was seen more than once but under ten times. The genes are TRBV29-1 and TRBJ1-2; D is perhaps TRBD1 (6 bases). Germline V gene data show CDR1 as SQVTM and CDR2 as ANQGSEA. The CDR3 spans 12 residues. Trimming shortened V by 7 bases and J by 5 bases, and 14 bases separated the two germline ends. The CDR3 DNA is TGCAGCGGCGGGACAAGTCGATATGGCTACACCTTC. This sequence encodes CSGGTSRYGYTF.

The rearrangement joins TRBV20-1 to TRBJ2-7; 8 bases map to TRBD2. Germline CDR1 reads DFQATT; CDR2 reads SNEGSKA (reference sequence). V lost 4 bases and J lost 3; bases outside the gene matches: 11. The CDR3 contains 15 residues. In nucleotides, the CDR3 is TGCAGTGCTAAGGAGGGTAGCGGGACGGTCTACGAGCAGTACTTC. Translated: CSAKEGSGTVYEQYF.

The chain employs TRBV7-9 and TRBJ1-5; D perhaps matches TRBD1 (5 bases). V lost 1 base, J lost 6 bases, and 16 bases lay in between. From germline, CDR1 is SEHNR and CDR2 FQNEAQ (reference sequence). This CDR3 is 16 amino acids long. CDR3 region: CASSLDGHSASQPQHF. The CDR3 region has the DNA TGTGCCAGCAGCTTAGACGGACATTCGGCCTCTCAGCCCCAGCATTTT.

This chain connects TRBV28 to TRBJ2-7; 7 bases agree with TRBD2. Gene TRBJ2-5 matches the end of the DNA better, so the J call may be wrong. CDR3 length equals 14 residues. Germline assignment: CDR1 MDHEN and CDR2 SYDVKM. The CDR3 region has the DNA TGTGCCAGCAGTCCCGGGGGGTCCAAAGAGACCCAGTACTTC. It specifies CASSPGGSKETQYF.

J is TRBJ2-1 and V is TRBV20-1; 10 bases are a match to TRBD2. The J segment lost 7 bases and the V segment lost 8 bases, leaving 5 bases of the junction unmatched. Germline loops: CDR1 DFQATT, CDR2 SNEGSKA (reference sequence). This CDR3 contains 12 residues. In nucleotides, the CDR3 is TGCAGTCCCCTAGCGGGAGAAAATGAGCAGTTCTTC. Amino acid sequence: CSPLAGENEQFF.

This clonotype was detected only a few times. This sequence joins TRBV3-1 and TRBJ1-2; no clear D gene. From germline, CDR1 is LGHDT and CDR2 YNNKEL (reference sequence). Trimming removed 4 bases from V and 7 bases from J, with 19 bases in between. CDR3 length: 15 amino acids. DNA of the CDR3: TGTGCCAGCAGCCCCATCGTTCGGGGAAAGGGTGGCTACACCTTC. It is translated as CASSPIVRGKGGYTF. Combining the CDR3 with reference TRBV3-1 and TRBJ1-2 gives the whole variable domain DTAVSQTPKYLVTQMGNDKSIKCEQNLGHDTMYWYKQDSKKFLKIMFSYNNKELIINETVPNRFSPKSPDKAHLNLHINSLELGDSAVYFCASSPIVRGKGGYTFGSGTRLTVV.

This clonotype was counted many times. The rearrangement uses TRBV7-2 and TRBJ2-7, with a tentative D call TRBD1 (6 bases). Trimming shortened V by 5 bases and J by 0 bases, and 11 bases separated the two germline ends. The CDR3 is 14 amino acids. Germline V gene lookup returns CDR1 SGHTA and CDR2 FQGNSA. DNA for the CDR3: TGTGCCAGCAGCCCTCAGGGGAGCTCCTACGAGCAGTACTTC. Translation gives CASSPQGSSYEQYF.

This clonotype was seen more than once but under ten times. CDR3 protein: CASSALPRDFGGYTF. The CDR3, as DNA: TGTGCCAGCAGTGCCCTACCTAGGGATTTTGGTGGCTACACCTTC. The genes are TRBV27 and TRBJ1-2, with unresolved D. Germline CDR1 MNHEY, CDR2 SMNVEV (reference sequence). Trimming took 5 bases from V and 7 from J, leaving 20 bases between them. CDR3 length: 15 amino acids.

The chain couples TRBV7-9 to TRBJ2-7; D uncertain. This CDR3 region has 13 residues. Trimming left V 1 base short and J 5 bases short, with 9 bases between. The germline V gene has CDR1 SEHNR and CDR2 FQNEAQ (reference sequence). CDR3 amino acids: CASSLEVNNEQYF. The DNA for the CDR3 is TGTGCCAGCAGCTTAGAGGTAAATAACGAGCAGTACTTC.

This clonotype was seen only a few times. The chain links TRBV29-1 to TRBJ2-7, with a tentative D call TRBD1 (5 bases). The germline V and J ends were trimmed by 5 bases and 7 bases, with 21 bases remaining between them. The germline gives CDR1 SQVTM, CDR2 ANQGSEA. This CDR3 comprises 14 residues. The DNA of the CDR3 is TGCAGCGTTATACTGGGGCACCCCACTTCAGAGCAGTACTTC. As protein: CSVILGHPTSEQYF.

With respect to this clonotype: A clone one base away is much larger, so this may be a read error. The chain joins TRBV16 to TRBJ2-7; D is ambiguous. The CDR3 loop spans 12 amino acids. Germline-derived CDR1 and CDR2 are KGHSY and FQNENV. The CDR3 DNA follows: TGTGCCGGCAGCCAATCTGGCCCCGAGCAGTACTTC. The encoded protein is CAGSQSGPEQYF.

The chain uses TRBV5-1 and TRBJ2-1; unclear D gene. Trimming took 4 bases from V and 4 from J, leaving 18 bases between them. The CDR3 length is 16 residues. Germline CDR1 is SGHRS and CDR2 is YFSETQ. CDR3 in DNA: TGCGCCAGCAGCGCTGGACCCCCGGTGGGATACAATGAGCAGTTCTTC. Residues: CASSAGPPVGYNEQFF.

The rearrangement uses TRBV7-9 and TRBJ2-1; 7 nucleotides agree with TRBD2. V trimming: 3 bases; J trimming: 4 bases; junction bases outside the gene matches: 15. In germline, CDR1 is SEHNR, CDR2 FQNEAQ (reference sequence). The CDR3 spans 18 residues. The CDR3 loop is CASSFSPAGGRIYNEQFF. CDR3 DNA: TGTGCCAGCAGCTTTTCCCCGGCGGGCGGGAGAATTTACAATGAGCAGTTCTTC.

This clonotype was picked up many times. The J gene is TRBJ1-2, the V gene TRBV29-1; D ambiguous. The CDR3 runs to 13 residues. Per the germline V gene, CDR1 is SQVTM and CDR2 is ANQGSEA. The V end lost 7 bases, the J end lost 2 bases, and 14 bases lay between the germline ends. The CDR3 DNA follows: TGCAGCGCCCGGGCTGAGTTCAACTATGGCTACACCTTC. This gives the protein CSARAEFNYGYTF.

The rearrangement uses TRBV29-1 and TRBJ1-2, with TRBD1 matching over 8 bases. CDR3 length: 14 residues. CDR1 is SQVTM, CDR2 ANQGSEA, per germline. After removal of 3 bases from V and 4 bases from J, the junction contained 7 bases not matched to a gene. The CDR3 reads CSVDRSGGPYGYTF. The CDR3 bases are TGCAGCGTTGATAGGTCAGGGGGCCCCTATGGCTACACCTTC.

The chain recombines TRBV5-4 with TRBJ1-2; 8 positions agree with TRBD1. There are 15 residues in the CDR3. Germline V gene lookup returns CDR1 SGHNT and CDR2 YYREEE (reference sequence). With V trimmed by 4 bases and J by 4 bases, 9 bases remained unmatched. CDR3 DNA sequence: TGTGCCAGCAGCACGCCGGGACAGGTCGCCTATGGCTACACCTTC. It is translated as CASSTPGQVAYGYTF.

The chain links TRBV11-2 to TRBJ1-2, with a weak D call TRBD1 (5 bases). With 3 bases removed from V and 8 bases from J, the gap between germline ends came to 16 bases. Germline CDR1 SGHAT, CDR2 FQNNGV. The CDR3 runs 14 residues. The CDR3 nucleotides read TGTGCCAGCAGCTTGGAGGGGCAGTTAATCGGCTACACCTTC. Residues: CASSLEGQLIGYTF.

This clonotype showed up just a few times. The CDR3 loop reads CASSLIGLAGVGEQYF. The CDR3 DNA reads as TGTGCCAGCAGCCTTATCGGACTAGCGGGAGTTGGCGAGCAGTACTTC. The chain is built from TRBV5-5 and TRBJ2-4; 13 nucleotides align to TRBD2. With the DNA end fitting TRBJ2-7 better, the J assignment may be wrong. CDR3 size: 16 residues. Germline-derived CDR1 and CDR2 are SGHKS and YYEKEE (reference sequence).